These 20 T cell receptor beta chains came from one sample sequenced in a study of shared clonotypes between healthy human individuals. The assay was immunoSEQ multiplex PCR, and TCRdb's table has in-frame clones only and misses some. The sample lists over a million clones, approximately 80% occurring once. The sequencing input was memory CD4+ T cells from PBMCs. Subset in this sample: CD45RA-negative fraction. The receptor source for this set is a man in his late teens or twenties in good health. Some clones in this sample may be carry-over from other donors' samples.

This chain's CDR3 is CASSRHQETQYF. The CDR3 DNA is TGTGCCAGCAGTAGGCACCAAGAGACCCAGTACTTC. V and J are TRBV2 and TRBJ2-5; unclear D gene. The CDR3 sequence is 12 residues long. Trimming took off 5 bases at V and 0 bases at J, with 4 bases between the two ends. From germline, CDR1 is SNHLY and CDR2 FYNNEI.

About this clone: A read error is the likely source, as a far larger clone sits one nucleotide away. V gene TRBV7-3 combines with J gene TRBJ1-1, with D tentatively TRBD1 (5 bases). CDR3 size: 13 residues. V shed 5 bases and J shed 2 bases, with 9 bases lying between them. Germline-derived CDR1 and CDR2 are SGHTA and FQGTGA. The CDR3 DNA reads as TGTGCCAGCAGCCAGGGACGCAACACTGAAGCTTTCTTT. Translation gives CASSQGRNTEAFF.

The chain combines TRBV5-1 with TRBJ1-1; TRBD1 matches at 7 bases. The length of the CDR3 is 14 residues. J gave up 4 bases and V 3 bases, and 6 bases lay outside the gene matches. CDR1 and CDR2 (germline): SGHRS, YFSETQ. CDR3 nucleotides: TGCGCCAGCAGCTCGTCAGGGGGAGGCACTGAAGCTTTCTTT. It yields the protein CASSSSGGGTEAFF.

The chain is built from TRBV18 and TRBJ2-5; 9 nucleotides align to TRBD1. The CDR3 contains 17 residues. The J segment lost 2 bases and the V segment lost 4 bases, leaving 11 bases of the junction unmatched. Per the germline V gene, CDR1 is KGHSH and CDR2 is LQKENI. CDR3 in amino acids: CASSLIAGTGSQETQYF. In DNA form, the CDR3 reads TGTGCCAGCTCACTTATCGCCGGGACAGGGTCGCAAGAGACCCAGTACTTC.

The chain employs TRBV28 and TRBJ1-1, with 7 bases lining up with TRBD1. Germline V gives CDR1 MDHEN, CDR2 SYDVKM. V shed 2 bases, J shed 6 bases, and the junction held 12 bases outside the gene matches. The CDR3 has 16 residues. The CDR3 nucleotides are TGTGCCAGCAGTTTACGACGAGGGGGACAGAAAGCTGAAGCTTTCTTT. It is translated as CASSLRRGGQKAEAFF.

The V and J genes are TRBV29-1 and TRBJ1-2, with TRBD1 as a possible D gene (6 bases). The V end was cut by 6 bases, the J end by 7 bases, with 18 bases between. Germline CDR1 SQVTM, CDR2 ANQGSEA. This CDR3 spans 13 amino acids. The CDR3 nucleotides are TGCAGCGTAGCGATACAGGGTGACTCTGGCTACACCTTC. It is translated as CSVAIQGDSGYTF.

The rearrangement links TRBV13 to TRBJ2-2; D gene ambiguous. This CDR3 region has 13 residues. Trimming shortened V by 5 bases and J by 4 bases, and 8 bases separated the two germline ends. Per germline, CDR1 PRHDT and CDR2 FYEKMQ (reference sequence). The CDR3: CASSGRGTGELFF. The CDR3 nucleotides read TGTGCCAGCAGCGGACGAGGCACCGGGGAGCTGTTTTTT.

This clone was found a few times. This sample includes further DNA sequences coding for the same CDR3. V gene TRBV28 combines with J gene TRBJ1-3; D might be TRBD1 (5 bases). Germline CDR1 MDHEN, CDR2 SYDVKM. The CDR3 covers 15 residues. V was pared by 6 bases and J by 0 bases, with 12 bases between. CDR3 coding DNA: TGTGCCAGCAGAACTCCAGGGCTCTCTGGAAACACCATATATTTT. It is translated as CASRTPGLSGNTIYF.

On this clone itself: Since a far larger clone is one base different, this is likely a read error. The chain joins TRBV11-3 to TRBJ1-1; D call uncertain. The CDR3 contains 13 residues. V was clipped by 0 bases and J by 3 bases, with 5 bases between them. Per germline, CDR1 SGHNT and CDR2 YENEEA. The chain's CDR3 is CASSLEADTEAFF. The CDR3 DNA sequence: TGTGCCAGCAGCTTAGAGGCGGACACTGAAGCTTTCTTT.

For this clone: Distinct nucleotide sequences in the sample also encode this CDR3. The chain couples TRBV5-1 to TRBJ2-7; 9 bases fit TRBD2. CDR3 length: 15 amino acids. The V gene end was trimmed by 2 bases and the J gene end by 2 bases; junction bases not matched to a gene: 5. The germline V gene encodes CDR1 SGHRS and CDR2 YFSETQ. DNA for the CDR3: TGCGCCAGCAGCTTAAGGGCGGGAGGGCCCTACGAGCAGTACTTC. It codes for CASSLRAGGPYEQYF. Drawing the rest from reference TRBV5-1 and TRBJ2-7, the complete variable domain is KAGVTQTPRYLIKTRGQQVTLSCSPISGHRSVSWYQQTPGQGLQFLFEYFSETQRNKGNFPGRFSGRQFSNSRSEMNVSTLELGDSALYLCASSLRAGGPYEQYFGPGTRLTVT.

V gene TRBV6-4 combines with J gene TRBJ1-2; D perhaps matches TRBD1 (5 bases). Trimming shortened V by 10 bases and J by 2 bases, and 14 bases separated the two germline ends. The CDR3 sequence is 13 residues long. Germline V lookup: CDR1 MRHNA, CDR2 SNTAGT. CDR3 residues: CATRDGLNYGYTF. For the CDR3, the DNA is TGTGCCACCCGGGACGGATTGAACTATGGCTACACCTTC.

Concerning this clone itself: The junction departs from the called germline gene at one end, perhaps through a read error. The chain combines TRBV5-1 with TRBJ2-7; 13 nucleotides align to TRBD2. The CDR3 covers 18 residues. Germline V CDR1 and CDR2: SGHRS, YFSETQ. The CDR3 bases are TGCGCCAGCAGCTTGCCCAGGACTAGCGGGAGCCCTTCCTCCGAGCAGTACTTC. Its protein product is CASSLPRTSGSPSSEQYF.

This clone was found a few times. The chain links TRBV9 to TRBJ2-7; TRBD2 might be the D (6 bases). The germline V and J ends were trimmed by 4 bases and 0 bases, with 17 bases remaining between them. The CDR3 consists of 16 residues. Per the germline V gene, CDR1 is SGDLS and CDR2 is YYNGEE. This CDR3 is CASSSGGTENSYEQYF. The CDR3 DNA follows: TGTGCCAGCAGCTCCGGAGGGACGGAAAACTCCTACGAGCAGTACTTC.

This clone was observed a few times. The chain employs TRBV5-1 and TRBJ2-2; D gene uncertain. Trimming removed 0 bases at V and 0 bases at J, with 18 bases between. The CDR3 is 19 residues long. Germline V gene lookup returns CDR1 SGHRS and CDR2 YFSETQ. The chain's CDR3 is CASSLAVRGRRTNTGELFF. As DNA, the CDR3 is TGCGCCAGCAGCTTGGCCGTAAGAGGCAGGCGAACGAACACCGGGGAGCTGTTTTTT.

V usage is TRBV12-5 and J usage is TRBJ2-1; either TRBD1 or TRBD2 may fit D (6 bases each). This CDR3 contains 17 residues. Germline CDR1 LGHNT, CDR2 FRNRAP. Trimming cost V 5 bases and J 5 bases, with 22 bases left between them. CDR3: CASGTRGAHNQNNEQFF. Here the CDR3 DNA reads TGTGCTAGTGGTACAAGGGGGGCACATAATCAGAACAATGAGCAGTTCTTC.

This sequence joins TRBV1 and TRBJ2-1. TRBV1 is labeled a pseudogene. This CDR3 has 13 amino acids. The CDR3 sequence: CTSRKGGNNEQFF. The CDR3 DNA is TGCACCAGCAGGAAGGGGGGCAACAATGAGCAGTTCTTC.

This rearrangement joins TRBV27 to TRBJ2-7, with TRBD2 matching 7 bases. The CDR3 contains 14 residues. Germline V gene data show CDR1 as MNHEY and CDR2 as SMNVEV (reference sequence). The trim removed 6 bases at V and 2 bases at J, leaving 7 bases unmatched. DNA for the CDR3: TGTGCCAGCAGACTTAGCGGGTATACCTACGAGCAGTACTTC. This sequence encodes CASRLSGYTYEQYF.

J is TRBJ2-1 and V is TRBV7-2, with D uncertain. The CDR3 covers 12 residues. Per the germline V gene, CDR1 is SGHTA and CDR2 is FQGNSA. V lost 1 base and J 8 bases, leaving 6 bases between the germline ends. Here the CDR3 reads CASSLGSDEQFF. CDR3 DNA sequence: TGTGCCAGCAGCTTAGGCTCCGATGAGCAGTTCTTC.

Here the CDR3 DNA reads TGTGCCAGCAGCGAGGGGACAGATGGCACAGATACGCAGTATTTT. Its translation is CASSEGTDGTDTQYF. This chain connects TRBV7-9 to TRBJ2-3, with 7 bases matching TRBD1. Per germline, CDR1 SEHNR and CDR2 FQNEAQ (reference sequence). V shed 5 bases and J 1 base; nucleotides not matched to a gene: 6. This CDR3 comprises 15 residues.

This chain joins TRBV28 and TRBJ2-3; D is ambiguous. Germline V gives CDR1 MDHEN, CDR2 SYDVKM. The CDR3 consists of 13 residues. The V end lost 7 bases, the J end lost 0 bases, and 8 bases lay between the germline ends. CDR3 sequence reads: CASTAPSTDTQYF. In DNA form, the CDR3 reads TGTGCCAGCACGGCGCCTAGCACAGATACGCAGTATTTT.